Below are 18 T cell receptor beta chains sequenced from a single sample in a study of shared clonotypes between healthy human individuals. The table came from immunoSEQ multiplex PCR; TCRdb's copy has only in-frame clones and leaves some out. The table shows about 680,000 clones, with 74% occurring only once. The material sequenced was memory CD4+ T cells sorted from blood. Regarding subset: CD45RA-negative fraction. These receptors all come from a woman aged 25-40 years in good health.

The gene calls are TRBV27 and TRBJ2-1; D might be TRBD2 (5 bases). V was trimmed by 6 bases and J by 7 bases, leaving 13 bases between them. The CDR3 is made up of 13 amino acids. Germline V CDR1 and CDR2: MNHEY, SMNVEV (reference sequence). Here the CDR3 reads CASRILGENEQFF. DNA of the CDR3: TGTGCCAGCAGGATCCTTGGGGAGAATGAGCAGTTCTTC.

The chain recombines TRBV2 with TRBJ1-4; 7 bases fit TRBD1. This CDR3 is built from 16 residues. Germline CDR1 and CDR2: SNHLY and FYNNEI. The junction had 9 bases not matched to a gene; V was cut back by 6 bases and J by 2 bases. The CDR3 nucleotides are TGTGCCAGCAGCCGGGACAGCCCTCGGACTAATGAAAAACTGTTTTTT. Translating it yields CASSRDSPRTNEKLFF.

The chain carries TRBV28 and TRBJ2-3; D gene unclear. Germline CDR1 and CDR2: MDHEN and SYDVKM. The CDR3 covers 10 residues. V was clipped by 11 bases and J by 7 bases, with 10 bases between them. The CDR3 protein is CAPIPNTQYF. CDR3 in DNA: TGTGCCCCGATCCCCAATACGCAGTATTTT.

The chain is built from TRBV19 and TRBJ1-3; a possible D gene is TRBD1 (6 bases). V lost 5 bases to trimming and J lost 2 bases, with 16 bases between them. The CDR3 has 16 residues. The germline V gene encodes CDR1 LNHDA and CDR2 SQIVND (reference sequence). CDR3 in DNA: TGTGCCAGTAGTTCGGCCCAGGGGAGAGCTGGAAACACCATATATTTT. Encoded protein: CASSSAQGRAGNTIYF.

The V gene is TRBV5-4, the J gene TRBJ2-1; 8 bases line up with TRBD2. Unmatched junction bases numbered 4, after V lost 0 bases and J lost 5 bases. The V gene's germline CDR1 is SGHNT and CDR2 YYREEE (reference sequence). The CDR3 is 15 residues long. CDR3 region: CASSLAQRGNNEQFF. CDR3 nucleotide sequence: TGTGCCAGCAGCTTGGCCCAGCGGGGGAACAATGAGCAGTTCTTC.

This chain uses TRBV6-5 with TRBJ1-1; the D gene is possibly TRBD1 (6 bases). CDR3 length equals 15 residues. V was pared by 8 bases and J by 1 base, with 17 bases between. CDR1 is MNHEY and CDR2 is SVGAGI in the germline V gene. CDR3 DNA sequence: TGTGCCAGCTCCCCCTCGACAGGAAAGAACACTGAAGCTTTCTTT. It codes for CASSPSTGKNTEAFF.

The rearrangement uses TRBV2 and TRBJ2-5; TRBD2 is a possible D gene (6 bases). CDR1 and CDR2 (germline): SNHLY, FYNNEI. Trimming took 6 bases from V and 5 from J, leaving 22 bases between them. The CDR3 extends over 16 amino acids. The CDR3 region has the DNA TGTGCCAGCAGATCCGGGACTCGAGATAGCGGTGAGACCCAGTACTTC. Its protein is CASRSGTRDSGETQYF. The full variable domain, with the rest looked up from reference TRBV2 and TRBJ2-5, is EPEVTQTPSHQVTQMGQEVILRCVPISNHLYFYWYRQILGQKVEFLVSFYNNEISEKSEIFDDQFSVERPDGSNFTLKIRSTKLEDSAMYFCASRSGTRDSGETQYFGPGTRLLVL.

The chain has TRBV5-4 and TRBJ1-4; D possibly corresponds to TRBD1 (5 bases). CDR1 and CDR2 from the germline V gene are SGHNT and YYREEE (reference sequence). Trimming shortened V by 3 bases and J by 6 bases, and 12 bases separated the two germline ends. This CDR3 has 14 residues. The CDR3 spells CASSSGGSDEKLFF. The CDR3 coding sequence is TGTGCCAGCAGCTCCGGGGGATCGGATGAAAAACTGTTTTTT. The full variable domain, its missing parts supplied by reference TRBV5-4 and TRBJ1-4, is ETGVTQSPTHLIKTRGQQVTLRCSSQSGHNTVSWYQQALGQGPQFIFQYYREEENGRGNFPPRFSGLQFPNYSSELNVNALELDDSALYLCASSSGGSDEKLFFGSGTQLSVL.

The chain employs TRBV10-1 and TRBJ2-1, with unresolved D. Germline values: CDR1 WNHNN, CDR2 SYGVQD (reference sequence). V shed 4 bases and J shed 2 bases, with 6 bases lying between them. This CDR3 contains 13 residues. The CDR3 DNA reads TGCGCCAGCAGTGTGGGAACCTACAATGAGCAGTTCTTC. It encodes CASSVGTYNEQFF.

With regard to this clone: Other DNA sequences of this sample code for an identical CDR3. The rearrangement links TRBV7-9 to TRBJ2-6; D not certain. This CDR3 is built from 15 residues. From germline, CDR1 is SEHNR and CDR2 FQNEAQ (reference sequence). Trimming took 0 bases from V and 0 from J, leaving 3 bases between them. In DNA, the CDR3 is TGTGCCAGCAGCTTAGCTGGCTCTGGGGCCAACGTCCTGACTTTC. This gives the protein CASSLAGSGANVLTF.

J is TRBJ1-2 and V is TRBV2; D not certain. Per germline, CDR1 SNHLY and CDR2 FYNNEI. CDR3 length: 12 residues. With 6 bases removed from V and 0 bases from J, the gap between germline ends came to 5 bases. The CDR3 sequence: CASRDPNYGYTF. CDR3 DNA sequence: TGTGCCAGCAGGGACCCTAACTATGGCTACACCTTC.

This clone was seen ten or more times. V is TRBV18 and J is TRBJ2-5; no definite D call. Trimming stripped 3 bases from V and 1 base from J, with 9 bases between. Germline V gives CDR1 KGHSH, CDR2 LQKENI. The CDR3 sequence is 14 residues long. CDR3 loop: CASSPSWSQETQYF. The CDR3, as DNA: TGTGCCAGCTCACCCTCGTGGAGCCAAGAGACCCAGTACTTC.

The chain combines TRBV5-1 with TRBJ2-5, with TRBD1 identical over 10 bases. Trimming removed 0 bases from V and 3 bases from J; junction bases left unmatched: 2. In germline, CDR1 is SGHRS, CDR2 YFSETQ. The CDR3 length is 15 residues. This chain's CDR3 is CASSLAGQGEETQYF. CDR3 nucleotides: TGCGCCAGCAGCTTGGCCGGACAGGGGGAAGAGACCCAGTACTTC. The full variable domain, rest sourced from reference TRBV5-1 and TRBJ2-5, is KAGVTQTPRYLIKTRGQQVTLSCSPISGHRSVSWYQQTPGQGLQFLFEYFSETQRNKGNFPGRFSGRQFSNSRSEMNVSTLELGDSALYLCASSLAGQGEETQYFGPGTRLLVL.

This clone was recorded only once. The chain uses TRBV10-3 and TRBJ1-2; possibly TRBD1 for D (5 bases). The CDR3 sequence is 13 residues long. Per germline, CDR1 ENHRY and CDR2 SYGVKD. V lost 11 bases, J lost 2 bases, and 15 bases lay in between. CDR3 nucleotide sequence: TGTGCCCACGCTATCGGGGACAACTATGGCTACACCTTC. Encoded protein: CAHAIGDNYGYTF.

The chain employs TRBV19 and TRBJ2-7; 8 nucleotides match TRBD2. Unmatched junction bases numbered 3, after V lost 4 bases and J lost 1 base. Per germline, CDR1 LNHDA and CDR2 SQIVND (reference sequence). The CDR3 spans 14 residues. The CDR3 region is CASSTIAGSYEQYF. In DNA, the CDR3 is TGTGCCAGTAGTACAATAGCGGGGTCCTACGAGCAGTACTTC.

This chain uses TRBV6-6 with TRBJ2-2; 8 bases are a match to TRBD1. This CDR3 is 13 amino acids long. The trim removed 2 bases at V and 9 bases at J, leaving 2 bases unmatched. Germline assignment: CDR1 MNHNY and CDR2 SVGAGI (reference sequence). CDR3 amino acids: CASSYRTGRELFF. Written as DNA, the CDR3 is TGTGCCAGCAGTTACCGGACAGGGAGGGAGCTGTTTTTT.

The chain uses TRBV5-1 and TRBJ2-7, with unresolved D. The CDR3 has 15 residues. Trimming shortened V by 1 base and J by 1 base, and 12 bases separated the two germline ends. Looked up from germline, CDR1 is SGHRS and CDR2 is YFSETQ. Here the CDR3 DNA reads TGCGCCAGCAGCTTGCTAGGTCAGGTGTCCTACGAGCAGTACTTC. Translated, it gives CASSLLGQVSYEQYF.

This sequence joins TRBV10-1 and TRBJ2-3, with 8 bases that match TRBD2. The V gene's germline CDR1 is WNHNN and CDR2 SYGVQD (reference sequence). The CDR3 consists of 15 residues. V trimming: 7 bases; J trimming: 6 bases; junction bases outside the gene matches: 12. CDR3 bases: TGCGCCAGCAATAGACTAGCGCGAGGGAGGGATACGCAGTATTTT. Encoded protein: CASNRLARGRDTQYF.